This T cell receptor beta chain was recorded in a study of blood T cells in healthy people across ages. This clonotype was seen only a few times. As yet, its antigen is unknown. The use of a sample-barcoded 5' primer and a J-beta primer mix characterized a second PCR of roughly 6 to 12 cycles. TCRdb reprocessed the 5' RACE reads via MiXCR and lists one record per CDR3 protein. Of around 690,000 distinct CDR3 sequences detected, under 70% appear once; the ten largest clones hold over 30%. Russia was home to the donors, healthy Caucasian individuals aged 6 to 90. Researchers report isolating at least 6.5 million PBMCs per sample. The CDR3 totals 19 residues. V shed 1 base, J shed 3 bases, and the junction held 14 bases outside the gene matches. Per germline, CDR1 MNHNS and CDR2 SASEGT. General observations from the study: PBMCs went unsorted, and a conclusive naive versus antigen-experienced comparison was therefore prevented.

The sequenced sample was blood. The genes are TRBV6-1 and TRBJ2-7; 11 bases match TRBD2. The receptor's source is a man aged 55 to 70 in good health. This chain's CDR3 is CASSEEIAGGASLRYEQYF. In DNA form, the CDR3 reads TGTGCCAGCAGTGAAGAAATAGCGGGGGGGGCATCCCTCCGCTACGAGCAGTACTTC.